This TCR beta chain emerged from a study of CD4 and CD8 cells across lung adenocarcinoma regions. This CDR3 is built from 13 residues. From germline, CDR1 is MNHEY and CDR2 SMNVEV (reference sequence). V gave up 9 bases and J gave up 13 bases, with 22 bases separating them. TCRdb redid the calling of the PCR reads with MiXCR, one entry per CDR3 protein. In the table there are some 8,400 distinct CDR3 sequences, 45% to 60% of which are singletons. Samples came from patients with localized non-small cell lung adenocarcinoma. This chain connects TRBV27 to TRBJ2-4, with D perhaps matching TRBD1 (5 bases). The sequence came from a female donor with lung adenocarcinoma. The CD4 and CD8 labels of this study may be unreliable. What was sequenced was CD8+ T cells from the center of a lung tumor. CDR3 residues: CARGPSATNTQYF. In nucleotides, the CDR3 is TGTGCCAGGGGGCCGTCTGCCACGAATACGCAGTACTTC.